Below are 3 T cell receptor beta chains sequenced from a single sample in a study of T cell clonotyping in hematopoietic cell transplantation. Profiled with immunoSEQ multiplex PCR; TCRdb holds only in-frame clones, not every one. The data show 30,000 or so clones, about 90% seen once. Sequences were derived from PBMCs, sampled 100 days after allogeneic stem cell transplant. Receptor source: a female patient aged 50-59 years who had an allogeneic stem cell transplant from a related donor, so the T cells may come from the graft donor. Some clones in this sample may be carry-over from other donors' samples.

This sequence joins TRBV4-2 and TRBJ1-2, with D tentatively TRBD1 (5 bases). The CDR3 is 17 residues long. Germline V CDR1 and CDR2: LGHNA, YNFKEQ. Trimming stripped 5 bases from V and 3 bases from J, with 22 bases between. Here the CDR3 DNA reads TGTGCCAGCAGCAGGGGTACGGTTCGGCCCCGAGACTATGGCTACACCTTC. This gives the protein CASSRGTVRPRDYGYTF.

This chain uses TRBV10-1 with TRBJ2-2; 7 bases are shared with TRBD1. V shed 6 bases and J 0 bases; nucleotides not matched to a gene: 1. CDR1 is WNHNN and CDR2 is SYGVQD in the germline V gene (reference sequence). The CDR3 sequence is 14 residues long. CDR3 sequence: CASRGQPNTGELFF. Here the CDR3 DNA reads TGCGCCAGCAGGGGACAGCCGAACACCGGGGAGCTGTTTTTT.

The chain links TRBV5-5 to TRBJ1-4, with 12 positions matching TRBD1. The CDR3 is made up of 15 amino acids. The V and J ends lost 2 bases and 6 bases, in that order; junction bases with no gene match: 2. Germline V gene data show CDR1 as SGHKS and CDR2 as YYEKEE (reference sequence). As DNA, the CDR3 is TGTGCCAGCAGCTTCGGGACAGGGGGCTATGAAAAACTGTTTTTT. It encodes CASSFGTGGYEKLFF.